Ten or more counts support the clone carrying this TCR beta chain. Its antigen is not known. Exclusion applied to patients with other autoimmune diseases, uncontrolled infections, pregnancy or lactation. This record comes from a study of Graves' ophthalmopathy and Graves' hyperthyroidism. On the study more broadly: At the time of initial diagnosis and before any treatment, peripheral blood was collected.

RNA transcripts yielded amplified TCR beta CDR3 regions. Second-round multiplex PCR came after first-round RT-PCR with HTBI primers. TCRdb re-called the multiplex PCR reads with MiXCR, one entry per CDR3 protein. Among just over 400,000 distinct CDR3 sequences listed, under 25% were seen once. Study-level findings and limits: The model's ophthalmopathy progression predictions had more than 55% sensitivity and less than 85% specificity. Blood samples also showed most expanded thyroid clonotypes exceeding 0.001 frequency.

The source of this sequence is a young woman with stable Graves' hyperthyroidism. The material sequenced was peripheral blood.

The CDR3 reads CASSFGNPSVYEQYF. CDR3 nucleotides: TGTGCCAGCAGCTTCGGGAACCCTTCTGTCTACGAGCAGTACTTC. This chain links TRBV7-2 with TRBJ2-7; possible D gene TRBD2, 5 bases. The V gene's germline CDR1 is SGHTA and CDR2 FQGNSA. V was trimmed by 3 bases and J by 3 bases, leaving 15 bases between them. The length of the CDR3 is 15 residues.